This T cell receptor (beta chain) was obtained from a study of T-cell reconstitution after alpha-beta-depleted transplantation in children. The V end lost 1 base, the J end lost 3 bases, and 12 bases lay between the germline ends. The CDR3 contains 15 residues. In germline, CDR1 is SGHTA, CDR2 FQGNSA. The study's findings and limits: Several hundred graft clones that had expanded were reportedly the source of alpha-beta T cells about two months after transplant. When one year had passed after transplant, most T-cell counts and diversity came from newly produced T cells. After transplant, high TCRbeta diversity at day 60 in some patients arose from surviving recipient T cells and thymic progenitors.

A note on this clonotype: Its antigen is unknown.

The TCRbeta library incorporated unique molecular identifiers. TCRdb used MiXCR to reprocess the PCR reads, holding one entry per CDR3 protein. The sample comprises 98,000 or so distinct CDR3 sequences, less than 25% of which are singletons, and about 22% rests with the top ten. The starting material was PBMCs, obtained before TCRalphabeta/CD19-depleted stem cell transplant. The origin of this receptor is a boy between 2 and 10 years old with acute lymphoblastic leukemia, due to receive a stem cell transplant. The chain couples TRBV7-2 to TRBJ2-5, with D uncertain. CDR3 nucleotide sequence: TGTGCCAGCAGCTTAGTTGCGGCTCCCAAAGAGACCCAGTACTTC. Translation: CASSLVAAPKETQYF. The full variable domain, rest sourced from reference TRBV7-2 and TRBJ2-5, is GAGVSQSPSNKVTEKGKDVELRCDPISGHTALYWYRQSLGQGLEFLIYFQGNSAPDKSGLPSDRFSAERTGGSVSTLTIQRTQQEDSAVYLCASSLVAAPKETQYFGPGTRLLVL.